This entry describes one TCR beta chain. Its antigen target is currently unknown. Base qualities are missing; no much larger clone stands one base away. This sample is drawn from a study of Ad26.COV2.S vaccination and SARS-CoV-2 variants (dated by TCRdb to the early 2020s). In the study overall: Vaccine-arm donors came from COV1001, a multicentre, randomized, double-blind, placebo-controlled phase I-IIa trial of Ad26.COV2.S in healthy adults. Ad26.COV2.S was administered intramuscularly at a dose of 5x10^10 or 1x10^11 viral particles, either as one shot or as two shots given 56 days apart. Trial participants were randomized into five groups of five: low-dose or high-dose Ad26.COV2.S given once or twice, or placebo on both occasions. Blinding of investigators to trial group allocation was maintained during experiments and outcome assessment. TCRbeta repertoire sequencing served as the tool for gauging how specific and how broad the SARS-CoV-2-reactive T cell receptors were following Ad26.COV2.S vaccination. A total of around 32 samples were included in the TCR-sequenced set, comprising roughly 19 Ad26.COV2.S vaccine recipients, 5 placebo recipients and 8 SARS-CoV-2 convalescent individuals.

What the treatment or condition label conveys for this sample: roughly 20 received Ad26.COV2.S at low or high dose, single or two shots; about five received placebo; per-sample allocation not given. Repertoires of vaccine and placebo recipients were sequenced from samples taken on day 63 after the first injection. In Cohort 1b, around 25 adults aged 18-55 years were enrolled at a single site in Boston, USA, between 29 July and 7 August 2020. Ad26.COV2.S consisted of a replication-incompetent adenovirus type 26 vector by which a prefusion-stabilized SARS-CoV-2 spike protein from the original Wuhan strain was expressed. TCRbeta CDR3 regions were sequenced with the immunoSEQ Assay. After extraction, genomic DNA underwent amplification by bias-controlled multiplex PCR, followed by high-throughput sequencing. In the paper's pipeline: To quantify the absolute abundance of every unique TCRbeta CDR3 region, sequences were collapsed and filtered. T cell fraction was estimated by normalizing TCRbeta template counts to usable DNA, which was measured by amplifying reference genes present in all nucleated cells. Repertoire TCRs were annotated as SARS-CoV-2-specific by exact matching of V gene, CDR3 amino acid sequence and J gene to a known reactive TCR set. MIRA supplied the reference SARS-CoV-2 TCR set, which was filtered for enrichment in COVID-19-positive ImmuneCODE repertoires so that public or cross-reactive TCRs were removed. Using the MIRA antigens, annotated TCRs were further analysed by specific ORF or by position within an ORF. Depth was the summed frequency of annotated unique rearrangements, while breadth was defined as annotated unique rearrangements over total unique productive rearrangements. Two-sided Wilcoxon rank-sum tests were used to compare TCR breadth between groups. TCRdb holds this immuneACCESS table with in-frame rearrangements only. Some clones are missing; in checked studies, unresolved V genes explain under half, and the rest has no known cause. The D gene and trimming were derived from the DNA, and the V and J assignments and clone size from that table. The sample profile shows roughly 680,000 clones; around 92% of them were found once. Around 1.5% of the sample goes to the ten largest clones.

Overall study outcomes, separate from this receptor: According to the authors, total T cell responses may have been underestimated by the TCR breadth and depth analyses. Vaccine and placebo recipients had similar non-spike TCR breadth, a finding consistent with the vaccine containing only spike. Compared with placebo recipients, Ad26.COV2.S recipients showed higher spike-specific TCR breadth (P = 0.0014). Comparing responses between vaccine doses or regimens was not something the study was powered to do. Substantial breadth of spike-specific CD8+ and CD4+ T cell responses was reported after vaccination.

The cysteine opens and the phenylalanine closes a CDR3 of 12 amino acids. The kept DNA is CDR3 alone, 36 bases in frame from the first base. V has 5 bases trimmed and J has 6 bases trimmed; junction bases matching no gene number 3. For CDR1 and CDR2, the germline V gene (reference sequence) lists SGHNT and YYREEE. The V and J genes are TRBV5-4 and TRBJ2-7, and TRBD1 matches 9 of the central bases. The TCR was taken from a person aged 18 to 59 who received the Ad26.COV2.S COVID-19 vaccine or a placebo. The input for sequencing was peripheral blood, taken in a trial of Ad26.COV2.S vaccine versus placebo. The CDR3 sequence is CASRPTGGEQYF. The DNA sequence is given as TGTGCCAGCAGACCGACAGGGGGCGAGCAGTACTTC.